The 28 T cell receptor beta chains reported below all come from one sample, sequenced in a study of long-term antiretroviral therapy in people with HIV. The authors ran the immunoSEQ assay, v3.0, at survey level. Sequencing used immunoSEQ multiplex PCR; TCRdb keeps in-frame clones, though not all of them. The repertoire holds under 20,000 clones, approximately 89% seen once, with roughly 10% in the top ten. This material consisted of unsorted PBMCs, taken 0.5 years after starting antiretroviral therapy. Receptors originate from a man aged 40-49 years with HIV.

This chain connects TRBV10-2 to TRBJ1-3, with D perhaps matching TRBD1 (6 bases). V shed 7 bases and J shed 0 bases, with 10 bases lying between them. Germline CDR1 is WSHSY and CDR2 is SAAADI. The CDR3 has 14 amino acids. The CDR3 here is CASKGHPSGNTIYF. For the CDR3, the DNA is TGCGCCAGCAAGGGACACCCCTCTGGAAACACCATATATTTT.

The genes are TRBV19 and TRBJ2-7; no firm D call. V was pared by 5 bases and J by 1 base, with 6 bases between. CDR3 length: 12 amino acids. Per germline, CDR1 LNHDA and CDR2 SQIVND (reference sequence). CDR3 DNA sequence: TGTGCCAGTAGTTTGACTTCCTACGAGCAGTACTTC. Residues: CASSLTSYEQYF. Variable domain in full (rest from reference TRBV19 and TRBJ2-7): DGGITQSPKYLFRKEGQNVTLSCEQNLNHDAMYWYRQDPGQGLRLIYYSQIVNDFQKGDIAEGYSVSREKKESFPLTVTSAQKNPTAFYLCASSLTSYEQYFGPGTRLTVT.

This clone was seen only a few times. This rearrangement joins TRBV7-2 to TRBJ1-6; the D gene is possibly TRBD1 (5 bases). The germline CDR1 and CDR2 sequences are SGHTA and FQGNSA. V lost 1 base and J lost 10, with 14 bases in between. CDR3 length: 15 amino acids. The DNA of the CDR3 is TGTGCCAGCAGCTTAGGGCCAGGGACCCAGTCACCCCTCCACTTT. This sequence encodes CASSLGPGTQSPLHF.

This chain links TRBV28 with TRBJ2-2; 7 nucleotides agree with TRBD2. The CDR3 has 17 amino acids. The germline V gene has CDR1 MDHEN and CDR2 SYDVKM. J lost 3 bases, V lost 6 bases, and 13 bases had no gene match. The CDR3 loop is CASRPTWGLSHTGELFF. The CDR3 DNA is TGTGCCAGCAGACCTACTTGGGGACTATCTCACACCGGGGAGCTGTTTTTT. Variable domain in full (rest from reference TRBV28 and TRBJ2-2): DVKVTQSSRYLVKRTGEKVFLECVQDMDHENMFWYRQDPGLGLRLIYFSYDVKMKEKGDIPEGYSVSREKKERFSLILESASTNQTSMYLCASRPTWGLSHTGELFFGEGSRLTVL.

This clone came up once. The CDR3: CASSEAGGLVGELFF. The CDR3, as DNA: TGTGCCAGCAGTGAGGCGGGGGGGCTTGTCGGGGAGCTGTTTTTT. The V gene is TRBV2, the J gene TRBJ2-2; 9 bases map to TRBD2. Germline CDR1 is SNHLY and CDR2 is FYNNEI. This CDR3 has 15 amino acids. J lost 7 bases, V lost 3 bases, and 6 bases had no gene match. Together with reference TRBV2 and TRBJ2-2, the CDR3 gives the full variable domain: EPEVTQTPSHQVTQMGQEVILRCVPISNHLYFYWYRQILGQKVEFLVSFYNNEISEKSEIFDDQFSVERPDGSNFTLKIRSTKLEDSAMYFCASSEAGGLVGELFFGEGSRLTVL.

The chain uses TRBV30 and TRBJ2-7; D gene unclear. Germline V gene sequence: CDR1 GTSNPN, CDR2 SVGIG (reference sequence). This CDR3 has 11 residues. Trimming stripped 8 bases from V and 3 bases from J, with 11 bases between. CDR3 loop: CALRVIYEQYF. The DNA for the CDR3 is TGTGCCCTGCGCGTCATCTACGAGCAGTACTTC.

The CDR3 loop is CASSYDRGSAEAFF. For the CDR3, the DNA is TGTGCCAGCAGTTATGACAGGGGGAGTGCTGAAGCTTTCTTT. The chain recombines TRBV6-5 with TRBJ1-1; TRBD1 matches 9 bases. V shed 3 bases and J 6 bases; nucleotides not matched to a gene: 5. The CDR3 length is 14 residues. Per germline, CDR1 MNHEY and CDR2 SVGAGI.

The chain employs TRBV2 and TRBJ1-1, with TRBD1 matching 9 bases. After removal of 5 bases from V and 4 bases from J, the junction contained 5 bases not matched to a gene. The CDR3 sequence is 14 residues long. Germline lookup yields CDR1 SNHLY and CDR2 FYNNEI. The CDR3 nucleotides read TGTGCCAGCAGTCGGACAGGGGTCGGCACTGAAGCTTTCTTT. This codes for CASSRTGVGTEAFF.

This clone has just a few counts. V is TRBV19 and J is TRBJ2-1, with D maybe TRBD2 (7 bases). Trimming removed 4 bases from V and 3 bases from J, with 16 bases in between. In germline, CDR1 is LNHDA, CDR2 SQIVND (reference sequence). CDR3 length: 16 amino acids. The CDR3 DNA follows: TGTGCCAGTAGTACCGAGGGGGGGAGTTACTACAATGAGCAGTTCTTC. Translation gives CASSTEGGSYYNEQFF.

The chain carries TRBV14 and TRBJ2-1; D ambiguous. The V and J ends lost 0 bases and 6 bases respectively, with 6 bases between them. Germline V gene sequence: CDR1 SGHDN, CDR2 FVKESK. This CDR3 contains 13 residues. CDR3 in DNA: TGTGCCAGCAGCCAAGATAGCTTCAATGAGCAGTTCTTC. Amino acids: CASSQDSFNEQFF.

This chain links TRBV18 with TRBJ2-5; TRBD1 is a possible D gene (6 bases). V was cut by 4 bases and J by 5 bases, with 14 bases left in between. Germline V gives CDR1 KGHSH, CDR2 LQKENI. This CDR3 is built from 14 residues. This CDR3 reads CASSRTRQGETQYF. DNA of the CDR3: TGTGCCAGCTCACGCACGAGGCAGGGGGAGACCCAGTACTTC.

The rearrangement uses TRBV7-2 and TRBJ1-6, with 7 bases fitting TRBD1. V gave up 5 bases and J gave up 8 bases; unmatched junction bases: 6. The CDR3 loop spans 14 amino acids. Looked up from germline, CDR1 is SGHTA and CDR2 is FQGNSA. CDR3 bases: TGTGCCAGCAGCCCCCGGACAGGAGATTCACCCCTCCACTTT. Its protein is CASSPRTGDSPLHF.

This rearrangement joins TRBV10-2 to TRBJ2-4; no firm D call. The V and J ends lost 2 bases and 0 bases respectively, with 8 bases between them. There are 15 residues in the CDR3. Germline loops: CDR1 WSHSY, CDR2 SAAADI. The CDR3 DNA sequence: TGCGCCAGCAGTGAGGGGGTTCTAGCCAAAAACATTCAGTACTTC. This codes for CASSEGVLAKNIQYF.

The J gene is TRBJ2-7, the V gene TRBV7-2; TRBD2 matches 13 bases. CDR1 and CDR2 (germline): SGHTA, FQGNSA. With 4 bases clipped from V and 3 bases from J, the junction kept 3 bases outside the gene matches. CDR3 length: 15 amino acids. CDR3 region: CASSWGLAGNYEQYF. The CDR3 nucleotides read TGTGCCAGCAGCTGGGGACTAGCGGGGAACTACGAGCAGTACTTC.

V and J are TRBV2 and TRBJ2-3; D possibly corresponds to TRBD2 (7 bases). This CDR3 comprises 16 residues. Germline CDR1 SNHLY, CDR2 FYNNEI. V lost 2 bases and J 7 bases, leaving 19 bases between the germline ends. The CDR3 DNA follows: TGTGCCAGCAGTGAACTCGCGGGGGTGGGGGCGAATACGCAGTATTTT. This encodes CASSELAGVGANTQYF. The whole variable domain, filled in from reference TRBV2 and TRBJ2-3, reads EPEVTQTPSHQVTQMGQEVILRCVPISNHLYFYWYRQILGQKVEFLVSFYNNEISEKSEIFDDQFSVERPDGSNFTLKIRSTKLEDSAMYFCASSELAGVGANTQYFGPGTRLTVL.

This chain links TRBV27 with TRBJ1-1; 7 bases line up with TRBD1. Looked up from germline, CDR1 is MNHEY and CDR2 is SMNVEV (reference sequence). The CDR3 consists of 14 residues. V was pared by 4 bases and J by 1 base, with 3 bases of the junction left unmatched. This chain's CDR3 is CASSSTGRNTEAFF. The CDR3 bases are TGTGCCAGCAGTTCGACAGGGCGGAACACTGAAGCTTTCTTT.

The chain links TRBV19 to TRBJ1-5; D remains ambiguous. CDR1 is LNHDA, CDR2 SQIVND, per germline (reference sequence). The V gene lost 11 bases and the J gene lost 3 bases, with 8 bases spanning the gap. The CDR3 sequence is 11 residues long. DNA of the CDR3: TGTGCCGGAGGGAACAATCAGCCCCAGCATTTT. Translating it yields CAGGNNQPQHF. The full variable domain, with the rest looked up from reference TRBV19 and TRBJ1-5, is DGGITQSPKYLFRKEGQNVTLSCEQNLNHDAMYWYRQDPGQGLRLIYYSQIVNDFQKGDIAEGYSVSREKKESFPLTVTSAQKNPTAFYLCAGGNNQPQHFGDGTRLSIL.

The V gene is TRBV6-6, the J gene TRBJ2-1, with D maybe TRBD2 (6 bases). The V gene's germline CDR1 is MNHNY and CDR2 SVGAGI (reference sequence). This CDR3 contains 16 residues. V was shortened by 5 bases and J by 0 bases, with 14 bases between the two germline ends. CDR3 sequence: CASSLGLHSSYNEQFF. The CDR3 nucleotides read TGTGCCAGCAGTCTCGGACTACACAGCTCCTACAATGAGCAGTTCTTC.

This clone was seen a single time. CDR3 in amino acids: CASSPGVGTEAFF. CDR3 in DNA: TGTGCCAGCTCACCAGGGGTCGGGACTGAAGCTTTCTTT. The chain links TRBV18 to TRBJ1-1; D is ambiguous. Germline CDR1 is KGHSH and CDR2 is LQKENI. The CDR3 totals 13 residues. V was clipped by 2 bases and J by 5 bases, with 9 bases between them.

This clone appeared a few times. The chain couples TRBV5-1 to TRBJ2-7, with D uncertain. Trimming stripped 4 bases from V and 3 bases from J, with 11 bases between. This CDR3 is built from 13 residues. Germline lookup yields CDR1 SGHRS and CDR2 YFSETQ. CDR3 sequence: CASSRQADYEQYF. CDR3 nucleotide sequence: TGCGCCAGCAGCCGGCAGGCTGACTACGAGCAGTACTTC. Full variable domain (remainder filled in from reference TRBV5-1 and TRBJ2-7): KAGVTQTPRYLIKTRGQQVTLSCSPISGHRSVSWYQQTPGQGLQFLFEYFSETQRNKGNFPGRFSGRQFSNSRSEMNVSTLELGDSALYLCASSRQADYEQYFGPGTRLTVT.

The chain combines TRBV6-5 with TRBJ1-6; D is undetermined. Trimming pared 1 base from V and 10 bases from J, leaving 8 bases between. CDR3 length: 13 residues. CDR1 and CDR2 (germline): MNHEY, SVGAGI. CDR3 nucleotide sequence: TGTGCCAGCAGTTACTTTCCCCGGTCACCCCTCCACTTT. It is translated as CASSYFPRSPLHF.

The chain links TRBV2 to TRBJ1-2, with D possibly matching TRBD1 (6 bases). This CDR3 is 16 amino acids long. Trimming removed 7 bases at V and 8 bases at J, with 26 bases between. Germline V gives CDR1 SNHLY, CDR2 FYNNEI. The CDR3 DNA is TGTGCCAGCACGCAGACAGGCCCCCAGCTTAGTGGCGGCTACACCTTC. Amino acid sequence: CASTQTGPQLSGGYTF.

This clone was counted only a few times. The chain employs TRBV28 and TRBJ1-1; a weak D match, TRBD1 (6 bases). Trimming took off 5 bases at V and 7 bases at J, with 17 bases between the two ends. There are 14 residues in the CDR3. The germline V gene has CDR1 MDHEN and CDR2 SYDVKM. CDR3 coding DNA: TGTGCCAGCAGTCCATACAGGGTTCTTTGTGAAGCTTTCTTT. Its translation: CASSPYRVLCEAFF.

This chain connects TRBV6-5 to TRBJ2-5; unclear D gene. The CDR3 totals 14 residues. The germline CDR1 and CDR2 sequences are MNHEY and SVGAGI. V was pared by 7 bases and J by 1 base, with 13 bases between. This chain's CDR3 is CASTNSVLQETQYF. The CDR3 DNA sequence: TGTGCCAGCACCAACAGTGTTCTCCAAGAGACCCAGTACTTC.

This chain links TRBV6-6 with TRBJ1-4; 9 nucleotides line up with TRBD1. The CDR3 sequence is 15 residues long. The trim removed 10 bases at V and 8 bases at J, leaving 14 bases unmatched. CDR1 is MNHNY and CDR2 is SVGAGI in the germline V gene (reference sequence). CDR3 DNA sequence: TGTGCCACCAGAGACTACAGGGGGCAGAGAGAAAAACTGTTTTTT. It translates to CATRDYRGQREKLFF.

The gene calls are TRBV7-2 and TRBJ2-3; 10 bases align to TRBD2. This CDR3 spans 17 amino acids. From germline, CDR1 is SGHTA and CDR2 FQGNSA. Trimming took 10 bases from V and 4 from J; bases not matched to a gene: 17. This CDR3 reads CAISGVRSGRVPDTQYF. The CDR3 nucleotides are TGTGCCATCTCGGGAGTTAGGAGCGGGAGGGTCCCAGATACGCAGTATTTT.

This chain links TRBV6-5 with TRBJ2-1; 13 positions match TRBD2. This CDR3 is 15 amino acids long. From germline, CDR1 is MNHEY and CDR2 SVGAGI. V was pared by 5 bases and J by 6 bases, with 4 bases of the junction left unmatched. CDR3 nucleotides: TGTGCCAGCAGTGCCGGACTAGCGGGAGTCAATGAGCAGTTCTTC. Its translation is CASSAGLAGVNEQFF.

This sequence joins TRBV7-6 and TRBJ2-7, with D possibly called TRBD1 or TRBD2 (5 bases each). Trimming cost V 0 bases and J 1 base, with 13 bases left between them. This CDR3 spans 16 amino acids. Germline assignment: CDR1 SGHVS and CDR2 FNYEAQ. The CDR3, as DNA: TGTGCCAGCAGCTTAGCCGGGGCCGAGGGTTCCTACGAGCAGTACTTC. It translates to CASSLAGAEGSYEQYF.